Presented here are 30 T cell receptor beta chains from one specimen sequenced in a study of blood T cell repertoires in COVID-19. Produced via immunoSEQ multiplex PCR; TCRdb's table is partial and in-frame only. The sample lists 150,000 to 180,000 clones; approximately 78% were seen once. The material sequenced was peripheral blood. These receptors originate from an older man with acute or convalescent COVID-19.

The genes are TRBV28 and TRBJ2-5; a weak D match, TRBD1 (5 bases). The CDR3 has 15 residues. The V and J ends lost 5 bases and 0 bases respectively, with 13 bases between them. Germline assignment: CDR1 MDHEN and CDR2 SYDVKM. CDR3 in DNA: TGTGCCAGCAGTGGTCCAGGGCAAAACCAAGAGACCCAGTACTTC. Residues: CASSGPGQNQETQYF.

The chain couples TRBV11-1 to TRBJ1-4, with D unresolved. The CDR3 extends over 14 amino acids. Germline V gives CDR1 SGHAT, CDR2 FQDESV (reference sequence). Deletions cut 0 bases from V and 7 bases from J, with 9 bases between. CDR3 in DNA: TGTGCCAGCAGCTTAGCGGCCACCAGTGAAAAACTGTTTTTT. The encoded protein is CASSLAATSEKLFF.

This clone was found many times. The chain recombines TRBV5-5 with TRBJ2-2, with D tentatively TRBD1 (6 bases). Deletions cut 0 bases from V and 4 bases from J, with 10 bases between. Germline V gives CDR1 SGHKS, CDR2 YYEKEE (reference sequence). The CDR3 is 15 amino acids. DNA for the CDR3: TGTGCCAGCAGCTTGGCCAGCAGGGGCACCGGGGAGCTGTTTTTT. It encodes CASSLASRGTGELFF. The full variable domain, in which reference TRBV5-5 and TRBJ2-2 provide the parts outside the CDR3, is DAGVTQSPTHLIKTRGQQVTLRCSPISGHKSVSWYQQVLGQGPQFIFQYYEKEERGRGNFPDRFSARQFPNYSSELNVNALLLGDSALYLCASSLASRGTGELFFGEGSRLTVL.

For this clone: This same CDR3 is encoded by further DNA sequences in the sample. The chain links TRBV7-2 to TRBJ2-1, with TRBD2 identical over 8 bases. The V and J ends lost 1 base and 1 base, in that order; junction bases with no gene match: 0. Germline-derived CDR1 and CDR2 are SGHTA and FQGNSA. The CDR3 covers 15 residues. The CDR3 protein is CASSLVAGSYNEQFF. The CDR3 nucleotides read TGTGCCAGCAGCTTAGTAGCGGGGTCCTACAATGAGCAGTTCTTC.

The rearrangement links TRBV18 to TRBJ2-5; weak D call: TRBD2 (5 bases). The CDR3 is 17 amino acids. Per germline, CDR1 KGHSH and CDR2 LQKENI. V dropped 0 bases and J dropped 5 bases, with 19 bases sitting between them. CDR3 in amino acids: CASSPPRRAATGETQYF. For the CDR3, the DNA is TGTGCCAGCTCACCACCGAGACGGGCGGCGACGGGGGAGACCCAGTACTTC.

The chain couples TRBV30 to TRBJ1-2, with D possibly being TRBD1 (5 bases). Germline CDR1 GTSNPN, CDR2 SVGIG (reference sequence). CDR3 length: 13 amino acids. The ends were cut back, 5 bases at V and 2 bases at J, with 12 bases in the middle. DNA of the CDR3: TGTGCCTGGTCCAGGGACTTAAACTATGGCTACACCTTC. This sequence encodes CAWSRDLNYGYTF.

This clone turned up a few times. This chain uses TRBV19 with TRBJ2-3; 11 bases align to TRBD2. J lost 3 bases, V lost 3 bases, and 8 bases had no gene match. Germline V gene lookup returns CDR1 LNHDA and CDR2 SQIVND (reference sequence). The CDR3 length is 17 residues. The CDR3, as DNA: TGTGCCAGTAGTATTGGTCTAGCGGGGGGATGGACAGATACGCAGTATTTT. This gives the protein CASSIGLAGGWTDTQYF.

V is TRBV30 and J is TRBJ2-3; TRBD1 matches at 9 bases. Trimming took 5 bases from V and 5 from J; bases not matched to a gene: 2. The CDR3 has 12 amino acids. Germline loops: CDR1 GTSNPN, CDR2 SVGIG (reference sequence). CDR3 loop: CAWGQGRDTQYF. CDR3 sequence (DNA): TGTGCCTGGGGACAGGGGCGAGATACGCAGTATTTT.

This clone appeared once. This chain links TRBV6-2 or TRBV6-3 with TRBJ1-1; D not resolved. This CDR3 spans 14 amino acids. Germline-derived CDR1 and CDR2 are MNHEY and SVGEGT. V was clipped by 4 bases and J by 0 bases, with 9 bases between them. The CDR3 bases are TGTGCCAGCAGTTCTAAAAGTATGAACACTGAAGCTTTCTTT. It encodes CASSSKSMNTEAFF.

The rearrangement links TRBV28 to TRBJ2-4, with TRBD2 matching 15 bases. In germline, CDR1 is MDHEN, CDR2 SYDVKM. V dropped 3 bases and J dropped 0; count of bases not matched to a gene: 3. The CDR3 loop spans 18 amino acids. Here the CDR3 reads CASSFGTSGGIAKNIQYF. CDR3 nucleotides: TGTGCCAGCAGTTTTGGGACTAGCGGGGGGATAGCCAAAAACATTCAGTACTTC.

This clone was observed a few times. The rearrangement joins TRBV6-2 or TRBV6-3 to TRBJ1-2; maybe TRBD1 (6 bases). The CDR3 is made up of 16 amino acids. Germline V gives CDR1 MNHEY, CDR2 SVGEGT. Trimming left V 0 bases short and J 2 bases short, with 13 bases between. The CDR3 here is CASSYSGTTKNYGYTF. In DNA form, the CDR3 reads TGTGCCAGCAGTTACTCCGGGACAACGAAAAACTATGGCTACACCTTC.

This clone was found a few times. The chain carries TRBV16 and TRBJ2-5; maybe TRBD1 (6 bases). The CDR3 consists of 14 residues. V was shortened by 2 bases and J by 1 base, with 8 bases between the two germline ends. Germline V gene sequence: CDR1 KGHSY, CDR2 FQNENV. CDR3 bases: TGTGCCAGCAGCCAACGGACAGTCCAAGAGACCCAGTACTTC. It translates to CASSQRTVQETQYF.

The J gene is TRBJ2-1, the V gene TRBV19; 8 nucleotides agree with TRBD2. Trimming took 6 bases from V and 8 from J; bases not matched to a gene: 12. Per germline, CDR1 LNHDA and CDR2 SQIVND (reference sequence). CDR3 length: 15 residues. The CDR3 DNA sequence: TGTGCCAGTAGAACCGGGGGGGCAAGTGGAGATGAGCAGTTCTTC. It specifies CASRTGGASGDEQFF.

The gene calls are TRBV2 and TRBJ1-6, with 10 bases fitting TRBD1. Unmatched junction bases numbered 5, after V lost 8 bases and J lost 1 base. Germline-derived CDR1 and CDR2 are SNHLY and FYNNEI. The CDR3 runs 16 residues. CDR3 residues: CASPGTGDSYNSPLHF. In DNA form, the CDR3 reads TGTGCCAGCCCAGGGACAGGGGATTCCTATAATTCACCCCTCCACTTT.

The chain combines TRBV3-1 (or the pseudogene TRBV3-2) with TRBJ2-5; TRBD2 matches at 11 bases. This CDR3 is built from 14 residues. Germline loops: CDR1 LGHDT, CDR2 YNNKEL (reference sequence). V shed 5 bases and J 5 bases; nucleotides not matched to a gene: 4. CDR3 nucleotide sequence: TGTGCCAGCAGCTATAGCGGGGGGGAGGAGACCCAGTACTTC. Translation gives CASSYSGGEETQYF.

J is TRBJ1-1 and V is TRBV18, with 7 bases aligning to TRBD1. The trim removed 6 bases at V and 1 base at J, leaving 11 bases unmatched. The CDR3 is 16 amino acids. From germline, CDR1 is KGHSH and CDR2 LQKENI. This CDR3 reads CASSPLGTAANTEAFF. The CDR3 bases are TGTGCCAGCTCCCCTCTAGGGACAGCGGCGAACACTGAAGCTTTCTTT. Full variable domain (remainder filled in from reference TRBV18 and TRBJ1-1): NAGVMQNPRHLVRRRGQEARLRCSPMKGHSHVYWYRQLPEEGLKFMVYLQKENIIDESGMPKERFSAEFPKEGPSILRIQQVVRGDSAAYFCASSPLGTAANTEAFFGQGTRLTVV.

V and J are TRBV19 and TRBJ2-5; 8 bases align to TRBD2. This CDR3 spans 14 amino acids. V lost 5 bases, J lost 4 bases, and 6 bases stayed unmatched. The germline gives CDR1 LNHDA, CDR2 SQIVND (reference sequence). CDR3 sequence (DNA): TGTGCCAGTAGTGACGGGGGGGCCCGAGAGACCCAGTACTTC. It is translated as CASSDGGARETQYF.

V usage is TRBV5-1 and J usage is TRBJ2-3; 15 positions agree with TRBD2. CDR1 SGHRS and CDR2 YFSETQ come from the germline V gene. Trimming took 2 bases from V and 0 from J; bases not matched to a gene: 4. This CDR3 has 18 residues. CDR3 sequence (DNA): TGCGCCAGCAGCTTCGGGACTAGCGGGGGGCTGAGCACAGATACGCAGTATTTT. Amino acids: CASSFGTSGGLSTDTQYF.

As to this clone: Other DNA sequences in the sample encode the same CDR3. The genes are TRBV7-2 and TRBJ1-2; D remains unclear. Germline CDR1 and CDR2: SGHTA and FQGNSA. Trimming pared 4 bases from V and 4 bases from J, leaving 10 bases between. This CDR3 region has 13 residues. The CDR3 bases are TGTGCCAGCAGCTCCCGACGGGGCTATGGCTACACCTTC. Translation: CASSSRRGYGYTF.

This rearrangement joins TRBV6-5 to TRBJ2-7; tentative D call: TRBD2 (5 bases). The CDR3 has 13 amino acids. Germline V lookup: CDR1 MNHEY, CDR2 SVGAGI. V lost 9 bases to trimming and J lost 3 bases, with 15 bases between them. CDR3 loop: CASGSRDHYEQYF. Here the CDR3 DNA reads TGTGCCAGTGGATCCCGGGATCACTACGAGCAGTACTTC.

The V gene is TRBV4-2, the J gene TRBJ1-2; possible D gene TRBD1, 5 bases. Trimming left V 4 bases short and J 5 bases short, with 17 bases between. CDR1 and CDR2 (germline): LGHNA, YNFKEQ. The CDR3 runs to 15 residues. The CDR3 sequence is CASSRGDQGGYGYTF. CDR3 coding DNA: TGTGCCAGCAGCCGGGGGGACCAGGGAGGTTATGGCTACACCTTC.

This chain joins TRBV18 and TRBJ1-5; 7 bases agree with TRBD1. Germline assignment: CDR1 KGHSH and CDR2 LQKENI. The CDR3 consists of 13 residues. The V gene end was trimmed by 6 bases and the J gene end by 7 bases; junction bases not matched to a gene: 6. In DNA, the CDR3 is TGTGCCAGCTCCACAGGGGAGGACCAGCCCCAGCATTTT. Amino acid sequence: CASSTGEDQPQHF.

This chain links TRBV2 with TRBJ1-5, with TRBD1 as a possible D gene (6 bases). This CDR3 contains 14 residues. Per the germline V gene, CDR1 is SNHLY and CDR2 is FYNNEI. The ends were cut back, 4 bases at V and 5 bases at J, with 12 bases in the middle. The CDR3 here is CASSALGGYQPQHF. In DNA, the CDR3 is TGTGCCAGCAGTGCTTTAGGGGGATATCAGCCCCAGCATTTT.

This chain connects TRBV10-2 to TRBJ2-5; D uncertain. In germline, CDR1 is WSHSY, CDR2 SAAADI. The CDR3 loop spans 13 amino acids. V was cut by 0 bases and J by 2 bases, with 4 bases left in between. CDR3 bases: TGCGCCAGCAGTGAGTCCAGGCAAGAGACCCAGTACTTC. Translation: CASSESRQETQYF.

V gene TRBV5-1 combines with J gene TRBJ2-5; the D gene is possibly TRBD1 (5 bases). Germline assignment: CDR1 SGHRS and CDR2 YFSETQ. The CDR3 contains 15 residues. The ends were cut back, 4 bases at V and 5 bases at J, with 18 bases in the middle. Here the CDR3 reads CASSAYIGARETQYF. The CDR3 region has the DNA TGCGCCAGCAGCGCCTACATTGGGGCCCGTGAGACCCAGTACTTC.

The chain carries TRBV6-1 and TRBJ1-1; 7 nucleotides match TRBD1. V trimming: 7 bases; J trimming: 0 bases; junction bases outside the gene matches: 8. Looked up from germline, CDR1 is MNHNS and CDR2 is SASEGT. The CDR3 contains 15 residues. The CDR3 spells CASNRQGRMNTEAFF. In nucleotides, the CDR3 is TGTGCCAGCAATCGACAGGGAAGAATGAACACTGAAGCTTTCTTT.

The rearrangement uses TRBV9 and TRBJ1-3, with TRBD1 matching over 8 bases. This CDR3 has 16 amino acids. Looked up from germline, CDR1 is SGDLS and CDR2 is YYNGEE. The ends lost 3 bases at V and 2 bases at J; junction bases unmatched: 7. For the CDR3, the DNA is TGTGCCAGCAGCGCCTCAGGGGGCCTTACTGGAAACACCATATATTTT. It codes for CASSASGGLTGNTIYF.

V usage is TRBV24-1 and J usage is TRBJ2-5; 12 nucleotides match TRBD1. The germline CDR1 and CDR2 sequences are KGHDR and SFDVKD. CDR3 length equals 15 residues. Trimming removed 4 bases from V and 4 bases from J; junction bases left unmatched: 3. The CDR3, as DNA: TGTGCCACCAGTGAATGGGGACAGGGGGCAGAGACCCAGTACTTC. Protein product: CATSEWGQGAETQYF.

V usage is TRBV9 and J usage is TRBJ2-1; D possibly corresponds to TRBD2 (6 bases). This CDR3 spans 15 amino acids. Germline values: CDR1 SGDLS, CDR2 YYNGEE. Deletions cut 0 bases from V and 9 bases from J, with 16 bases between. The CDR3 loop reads CASSVGAEGWSEQFF. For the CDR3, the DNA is TGTGCCAGCAGCGTAGGAGCGGAGGGTTGGAGTGAGCAGTTCTTC.

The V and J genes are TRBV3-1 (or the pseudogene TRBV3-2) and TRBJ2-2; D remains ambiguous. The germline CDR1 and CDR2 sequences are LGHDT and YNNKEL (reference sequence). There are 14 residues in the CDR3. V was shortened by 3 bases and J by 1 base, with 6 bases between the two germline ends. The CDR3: CASSQAENTGELFF. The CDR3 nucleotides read TGTGCCAGCAGCCAGGCGGAGAACACCGGGGAGCTGTTTTTT.